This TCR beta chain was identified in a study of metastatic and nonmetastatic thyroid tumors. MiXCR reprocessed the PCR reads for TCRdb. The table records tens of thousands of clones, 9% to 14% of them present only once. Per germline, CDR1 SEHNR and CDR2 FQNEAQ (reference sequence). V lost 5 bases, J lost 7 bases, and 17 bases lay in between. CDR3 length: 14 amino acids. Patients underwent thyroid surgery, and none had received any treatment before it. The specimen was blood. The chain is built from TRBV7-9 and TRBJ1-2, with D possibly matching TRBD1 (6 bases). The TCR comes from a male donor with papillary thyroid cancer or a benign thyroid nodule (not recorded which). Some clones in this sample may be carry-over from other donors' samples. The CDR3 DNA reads TGTGCCAGCAGCGGGGGCTCAGTCACGCGTGGCTACACCTTC. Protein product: CASSGGSVTRGYTF.